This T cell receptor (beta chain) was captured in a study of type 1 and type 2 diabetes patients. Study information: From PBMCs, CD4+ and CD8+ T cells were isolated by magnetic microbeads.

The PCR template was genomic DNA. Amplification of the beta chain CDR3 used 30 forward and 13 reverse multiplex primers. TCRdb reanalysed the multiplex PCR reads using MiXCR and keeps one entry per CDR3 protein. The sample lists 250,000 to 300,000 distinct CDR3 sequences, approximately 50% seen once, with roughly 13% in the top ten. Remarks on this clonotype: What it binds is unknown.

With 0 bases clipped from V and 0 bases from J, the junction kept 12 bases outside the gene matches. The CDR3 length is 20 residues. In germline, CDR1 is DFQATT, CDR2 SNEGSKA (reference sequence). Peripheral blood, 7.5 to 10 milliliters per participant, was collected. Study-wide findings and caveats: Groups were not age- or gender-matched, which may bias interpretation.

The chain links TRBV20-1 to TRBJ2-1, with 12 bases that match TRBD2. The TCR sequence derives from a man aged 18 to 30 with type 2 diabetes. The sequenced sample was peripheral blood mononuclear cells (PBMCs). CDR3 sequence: CSARDLGGTSGPSSYNEQFF. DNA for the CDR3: TGCAGTGCTAGAGATCTCGGGGGGACTAGCGGGCCCAGCTCCTACAATGAGCAGTTCTTC.